What follows describes a single TCR beta chain. Its antigen is undetermined. V was trimmed by 6 bases and J by 7 bases, leaving 16 bases between them. The CDR3 is 14 amino acids. Germline V CDR1 and CDR2: SGHDN, FVKESK. The sample belongs to a study of shared clonotypes between healthy human individuals. The table came from immunoSEQ multiplex PCR; TCRdb's copy has only in-frame clones and leaves some out. The table lists around 620,000 clones, around 96% of them singletons. General observations from the study: The study found lower generation probabilities in non-shared clonotypes than in those shared by all four donors.

Positively selected for CCR7, the CD45RO-negative cells used as naive CD8 cells excluded terminally differentiated effector memory CD45RA+ cells. Sequenced: naive CD8+ T cells sorted from blood. This TCR was recovered from a woman in her thirties in good health. This chain connects TRBV14 to TRBJ2-1, with TRBD2 as a possible D gene (6 bases). CDR3 DNA: TGTGCCAGCAGAGCGGGTTACCTGGGGAATGAGCAGTTCTTC. Protein product: CASRAGYLGNEQFF.